The 27 T cell receptor beta chains below all came from one sample that was sequenced in a study of blood T cell repertoires in COVID-19. Profiled with immunoSEQ multiplex PCR; TCRdb holds only in-frame clones, not every one. In the table there are around 160,000 clones, 80% of which are singletons. The sequenced sample was PBMCs or T cells enriched from blood (not recorded which). These TCRs come from a man aged 35 to 55 who had recovered from COVID-19.

This chain uses TRBV19 with TRBJ1-2; D unresolved. The V end lost 4 bases, the J end lost 5 bases, and 17 bases lay between the germline ends. Germline lookup yields CDR1 LNHDA and CDR2 SQIVND (reference sequence). CDR3 length: 15 amino acids. The CDR3 sequence: CASSTGLLVDYGYTF. The CDR3 DNA sequence: TGTGCCAGTAGTACTGGGCTACTGGTCGATTATGGCTACACCTTC.

The chain has TRBV20-1 and TRBJ2-4, with no clear D. CDR3 length equals 16 residues. Trimming took off 3 bases at V and 0 bases at J, with 15 bases between the two ends. Germline values: CDR1 DFQATT, CDR2 SNEGSKA (reference sequence). The CDR3 region is CSASRLNQLAKNIQYF. The CDR3 region has the DNA TGCAGTGCTAGTAGACTCAACCAACTAGCCAAAAACATTCAGTACTTC.

This clone has only a few counts. The V gene is TRBV5-1, the J gene TRBJ2-2; D is unresolved. This CDR3 has 15 residues. The germline CDR1 and CDR2 sequences are SGHRS and YFSETQ. Trimming took 0 bases from V and 3 from J, leaving 9 bases between them. The chain's CDR3 is CASSLDGDYTGELFF. The CDR3 coding sequence is TGCGCCAGCAGCTTGGATGGAGATTACACCGGGGAGCTGTTTTTT.

This clone showed up many times. CDR3 nucleotide sequence: TGCGCCAGCAGCTTGTCCCCCCCGCAGGGGGGAAATAATTCACCCCTCCACTTT. Protein sequence: CASSLSPPQGGNNSPLHF. This chain joins TRBV5-1 and TRBJ1-6; TRBD1 matches 7 bases. V trimming: 1 base; J trimming: 5 bases; junction bases outside the gene matches: 12. Looked up from germline, CDR1 is SGHRS and CDR2 is YFSETQ. CDR3 length: 18 amino acids.

The CDR3 protein is CASSEDREGRIGAKNIQYF. DNA for the CDR3: TGTGCCAGCAGTGAAGACAGGGAGGGTAGAATTGGGGCCAAAAACATTCAGTACTTC. The V gene is TRBV6-1, the J gene TRBJ2-4; TRBD2 might be the D (7 bases). Germline V lookup: CDR1 MNHNS, CDR2 SASEGT. V was cut by 1 base and J by 1 base, with 20 bases left in between. This CDR3 region has 19 residues.

This clone has a handful of counts. The V and J genes are TRBV6-5 and TRBJ1-6; weak D call: TRBD1 (5 bases). CDR1 is MNHEY and CDR2 is SVGAGI in the germline V gene. The CDR3 totals 15 residues. With 4 bases removed from V and 8 bases from J, the gap between germline ends came to 15 bases. CDR3 residues: CASSLFKGNDSPLHF. CDR3 DNA sequence: TGTGCCAGCAGTTTGTTCAAGGGGAATGATTCACCCCTCCACTTT.

There are a few counts of this clone. This chain uses TRBV24-1 with TRBJ2-3; D is perhaps TRBD2 (5 bases). In germline, CDR1 is KGHDR, CDR2 SFDVKD. V was trimmed by 5 bases and J by 6 bases, leaving 14 bases between them. There are 14 residues in the CDR3. CDR3 loop: CATSGGLLQDTQYF. CDR3 bases: TGTGCCACCAGTGGAGGACTCCTACAGGATACGCAGTATTTT.

The chain employs TRBV30 and TRBJ2-5, with a weak D call TRBD2 (6 bases). This CDR3 has 13 residues. Germline values: CDR1 GTSNPN, CDR2 SVGIG (reference sequence). V was trimmed by 1 base and J by 3 bases, leaving 9 bases between them. The CDR3 DNA reads as TGTGCCTGGAGTGGCGGGACCAAAGAGACCCAGTACTTC. This encodes CAWSGGTKETQYF.

This clone occurred once. The J gene is TRBJ1-5, the V gene TRBV6-6; TRBD1 might be the D (6 bases). This CDR3 has 17 amino acids. Per germline, CDR1 MNHNY and CDR2 SVGAGI (reference sequence). Deletions cut 5 bases from V and 0 bases from J, with 17 bases between. The CDR3 DNA reads as TGTGCCAGCAGTCCGAGGACAGAAATCTATAGCAATCAGCCCCAGCATTTT. Protein sequence: CASSPRTEIYSNQPQHF.

This clone was counted many times. V gene TRBV9 combines with J gene TRBJ1-4; 7 positions agree with TRBD1. The CDR3 length is 16 residues. V dropped 4 bases and J dropped 0; count of bases not matched to a gene: 6. The V gene's germline CDR1 is SGDLS and CDR2 YYNGEE. The CDR3 region is CASSSGQVATNEKLFF. The CDR3 region has the DNA TGTGCCAGCAGCAGTGGACAGGTGGCAACTAATGAAAAACTGTTTTTT.

The chain combines TRBV30 with TRBJ1-4, with 9 bases that match TRBD1. The junction had 17 bases not matched to a gene; V was cut back by 8 bases and J by 7 bases. The CDR3 loop spans 16 amino acids. Germline CDR1 is GTSNPN and CDR2 is SVGIG (reference sequence). The CDR3 bases are TGTGCCGGTACCGGGACAGGGTTTCGCGGGACTGAAAAACTGTTTTTT. Amino acid sequence: CAGTGTGFRGTEKLFF.

J is TRBJ1-5 and V is TRBV2; 7 bases align to TRBD1. V was clipped by 6 bases and J by 6 bases; unmatched bases: 11. The CDR3 sequence is 15 residues long. Germline V lookup: CDR1 SNHLY, CDR2 FYNNEI. In nucleotides, the CDR3 is TGTGCCAGCAGACAAGACAGGGTGGGGGTTCAGCCCCAGCATTTT. It specifies CASRQDRVGVQPQHF.

This chain uses TRBV5-4 with TRBJ2-3; D may be TRBD2 (5 bases). Germline CDR1 is SGHNT and CDR2 is YYREEE (reference sequence). V lost 1 base to trimming and J lost 2 bases, with 11 bases between them. The CDR3 covers 15 residues. The CDR3 loop is CASSLMDLYTDTQYF. The CDR3 nucleotides read TGTGCCAGCAGCTTGATGGACTTATACACAGATACGCAGTATTTT. Combining the CDR3 with reference TRBV5-4 and TRBJ2-3 gives the whole variable domain ETGVTQSPTHLIKTRGQQVTLRCSSQSGHNTVSWYQQALGQGPQFIFQYYREEENGRGNFPPRFSGLQFPNYSSELNVNALELDDSALYLCASSLMDLYTDTQYFGPGTRLTVL.

The chain links TRBV6-6 to TRBJ2-1; 10 positions match TRBD2. The V gene end was trimmed by 5 bases and the J gene end by 0 bases; junction bases not matched to a gene: 7. The CDR3 is 17 amino acids. CDR1 is MNHNY and CDR2 is SVGAGI in the germline V gene (reference sequence). The CDR3 region is CASSPPAGGSSYNEQFF. CDR3 DNA: TGTGCCAGCAGTCCGCCAGCGGGGGGGAGCTCCTACAATGAGCAGTTCTTC.

The V gene is TRBV11-3, the J gene TRBJ2-1, with a weak D call TRBD1 (7 bases). Trimming shortened V by 5 bases and J by 8 bases, and 19 bases separated the two germline ends. This CDR3 region has 15 residues. The V gene's germline CDR1 is SGHNT and CDR2 YENEEA. CDR3 residues: CASSPGQATGDEQFF. The CDR3 DNA is TGTGCCAGCAGCCCTGGACAGGCTACGGGGGATGAGCAGTTCTTC.

The chain combines TRBV21-1 with TRBJ1-2. TRBV21-1 is recorded as a pseudogene. The CDR3 sequence is 14 residues long. The DNA of the CDR3 is TGTGCCAGCAGCAACTATACGCCATTCTATGGCTACACCTTC. Translating gives CASSNYTPFYGYTF.

This chain links TRBV5-4 with TRBJ1-4; D unresolved. The CDR3 covers 16 residues. Per the germline V gene, CDR1 is SGHNT and CDR2 is YYREEE (reference sequence). V was shortened by 4 bases and J by 5 bases, with 18 bases between the two germline ends. CDR3 residues: CASSPGRVKGNEKLFF. The CDR3 nucleotides are TGTGCCAGCAGCCCCGGGAGGGTGAAGGGAAATGAAAAACTGTTTTTT.

Only a few counts were recorded for this clone. Additional DNA sequences in this sample encode the identical CDR3. V gene TRBV24-1 combines with J gene TRBJ1-2; 7 bases line up with TRBD1. Germline V gene data show CDR1 as KGHDR and CDR2 as SFDVKD. V was pared by 0 bases and J by 6 bases, with 3 bases of the junction left unmatched. The CDR3 is 14 residues long. The CDR3 bases are TGTGCCACCAGTGATTTGGACAGGGTGGATGGCTACACCTTC. Translated: CATSDLDRVDGYTF.

The chain employs TRBV29-1 and TRBJ2-5; D is possibly TRBD1 (5 bases). Deletions cut 3 bases from V and 5 bases from J, with 10 bases between. CDR3 length: 12 amino acids. In germline, CDR1 is SQVTM, CDR2 ANQGSEA. The CDR3 DNA sequence: TGCAGCGTTGATCAAGGGGCGGAGACCCAGTACTTC. As protein: CSVDQGAETQYF.

The chain couples TRBV10-3 to TRBJ1-6, with D possibly matching TRBD1 (5 bases). From germline, CDR1 is ENHRY and CDR2 SYGVKD. V was pared by 10 bases and J by 5 bases, with 15 bases between. The CDR3 is 14 residues long. CDR3 loop: CATADGTNNSPLHF. The CDR3 DNA follows: TGTGCCACGGCGGACGGGACTAATAATTCACCCCTCCACTTT.

This clone has just a few counts. The V gene is TRBV6-5, the J gene TRBJ1-4, with TRBD1 matching over 7 bases. The germline V gene has CDR1 MNHEY and CDR2 SVGAGI. V was clipped by 2 bases and J by 5 bases; unmatched bases: 5. The CDR3 has 15 residues. In DNA, the CDR3 is TGTGCCAGCAGTTACCTGACAGGGATGAATGAAAAACTGTTTTTT. Translation gives CASSYLTGMNEKLFF.

CDR3 sequence (DNA): TGTGCCAGCAGTCCCAGACAGGAAGACTATGGCTACACCTTC. Translation: CASSPRQEDYGYTF. The chain combines TRBV6-5 with TRBJ1-2; weak D call: TRBD1 (6 bases). V lost 5 bases, J lost 3 bases, and 13 bases lay in between. The length of the CDR3 is 14 residues. Germline V CDR1 and CDR2: MNHEY, SVGAGI.

The rearrangement links TRBV7-6 to TRBJ2-7, with D hard to call. The CDR3 consists of 15 residues. Germline CDR1 is SGHVS and CDR2 is FNYEAQ. V was shortened by 5 bases and J by 3 bases, with 17 bases between the two germline ends. The CDR3 spells CASSKSLQTIYEQYF. As DNA, the CDR3 is TGTGCCAGCAGCAAGAGCTTACAGACAATCTACGAGCAGTACTTC.

The chain links TRBV7-8 to TRBJ1-2, with 11 nucleotides matching TRBD1. Per the germline V gene, CDR1 is SGHVS and CDR2 is FQNEAQ. The CDR3 is made up of 15 amino acids. V trimming: 4 bases; J trimming: 4 bases; junction bases outside the gene matches: 5. The CDR3 region has the DNA TGTGCCAGCAGCTCCGGGGGACAGGGGGGCTATGGCTACACCTTC. It codes for CASSSGGQGGYGYTF.

V and J are TRBV18 and TRBJ2-7; no reliable D call. Germline lookup yields CDR1 KGHSH and CDR2 LQKENI. The ends were cut back, 4 bases at V and 1 base at J, with 5 bases in the middle. The CDR3 length is 12 residues. The CDR3 DNA sequence: TGTGCCAGCTCACGCGATTCCTACGAGCAGTACTTC. Residues: CASSRDSYEQYF.

The chain recombines TRBV5-1 with TRBJ2-5; 7 bases match TRBD1. The germline V gene encodes CDR1 SGHRS and CDR2 YFSETQ. This CDR3 contains 14 residues. V trimming: 4 bases; J trimming: 1 base; junction bases outside the gene matches: 4. Written as DNA, the CDR3 is TGCGCCAGCAGCGACGGACAGGCCCAAGAGACCCAGTACTTC. As protein: CASSDGQAQETQYF.

The J gene is TRBJ2-1, the V gene TRBV6-5; 10 bases map to TRBD2. Trimming took 5 bases from V and 8 from J; bases not matched to a gene: 9. The CDR3 length is 15 residues. Per the germline V gene, CDR1 is MNHEY and CDR2 is SVGAGI. As DNA, the CDR3 is TGTGCCAGCAGTCGTCCGGGACTAGCGATCTATGAGCAGTTCTTC. It is translated as CASSRPGLAIYEQFF.